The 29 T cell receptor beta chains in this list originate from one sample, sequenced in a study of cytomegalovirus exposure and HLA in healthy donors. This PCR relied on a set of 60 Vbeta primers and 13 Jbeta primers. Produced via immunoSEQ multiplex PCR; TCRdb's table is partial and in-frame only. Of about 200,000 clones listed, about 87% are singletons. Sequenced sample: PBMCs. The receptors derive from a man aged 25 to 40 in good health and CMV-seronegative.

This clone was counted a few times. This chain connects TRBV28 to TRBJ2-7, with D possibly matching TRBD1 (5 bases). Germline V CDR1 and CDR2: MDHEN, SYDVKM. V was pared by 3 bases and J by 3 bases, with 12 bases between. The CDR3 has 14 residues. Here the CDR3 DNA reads TGTGCCAGCAGTTTTTGGCAGGGATACTACGAGCAGTACTTC. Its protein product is CASSFWQGYYEQYF.

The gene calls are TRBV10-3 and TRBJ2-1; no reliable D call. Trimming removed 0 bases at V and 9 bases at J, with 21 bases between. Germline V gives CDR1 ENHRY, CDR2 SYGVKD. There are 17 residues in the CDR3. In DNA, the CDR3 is TGTGCCATCAGTGAGTCGCGTATTCTAGTCCAATCCAGTGAGCAGTTCTTC. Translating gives CAISESRILVQSSEQFF.

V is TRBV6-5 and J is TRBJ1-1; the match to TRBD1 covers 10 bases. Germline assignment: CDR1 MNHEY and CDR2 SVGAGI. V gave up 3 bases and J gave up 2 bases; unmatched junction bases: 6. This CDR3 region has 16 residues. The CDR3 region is CASSYRTGGHNTEAFF. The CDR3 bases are TGTGCCAGCAGTTATCGGACAGGGGGACATAACACTGAAGCTTTCTTT.

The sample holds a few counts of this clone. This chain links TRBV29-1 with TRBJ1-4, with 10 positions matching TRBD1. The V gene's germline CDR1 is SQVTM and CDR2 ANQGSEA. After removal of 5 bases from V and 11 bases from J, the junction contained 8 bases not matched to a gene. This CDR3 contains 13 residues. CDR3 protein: CSVLRQGARKLFF. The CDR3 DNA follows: TGCAGCGTTTTGAGACAGGGGGCTCGGAAACTGTTTTTT.

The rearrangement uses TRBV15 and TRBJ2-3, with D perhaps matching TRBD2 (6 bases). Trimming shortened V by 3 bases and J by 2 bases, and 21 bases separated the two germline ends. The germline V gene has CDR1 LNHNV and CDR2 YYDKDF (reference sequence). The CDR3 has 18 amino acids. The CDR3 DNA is TGTGCCACCAGCAGGCCGGCGGGGTCACACCTATTCACAGATACGCAGTATTTT. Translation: CATSRPAGSHLFTDTQYF.

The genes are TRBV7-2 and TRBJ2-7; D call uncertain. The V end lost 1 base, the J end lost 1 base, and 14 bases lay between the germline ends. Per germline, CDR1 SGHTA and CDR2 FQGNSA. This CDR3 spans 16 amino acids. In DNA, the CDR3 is TGTGCCAGCAGCTTAGTTGGCGGCCCGGAGTCCTACGAGCAGTACTTC. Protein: CASSLVGGPESYEQYF.

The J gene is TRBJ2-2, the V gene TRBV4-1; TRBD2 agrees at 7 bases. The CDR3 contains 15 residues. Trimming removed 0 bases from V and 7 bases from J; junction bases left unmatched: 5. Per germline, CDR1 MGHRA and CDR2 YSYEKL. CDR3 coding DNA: TGCGCCAGCAGCCAAGATCGCGGGAGCAACGGGGAGCTGTTTTTT. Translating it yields CASSQDRGSNGELFF.

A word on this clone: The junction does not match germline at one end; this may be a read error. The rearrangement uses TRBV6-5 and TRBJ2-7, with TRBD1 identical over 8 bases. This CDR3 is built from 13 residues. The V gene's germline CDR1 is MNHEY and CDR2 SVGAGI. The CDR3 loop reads CAGSRDRGREQYF. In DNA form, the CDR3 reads TGTGCCGGCAGTAGAGACAGGGGTCGCGAGCAGTACTTC.

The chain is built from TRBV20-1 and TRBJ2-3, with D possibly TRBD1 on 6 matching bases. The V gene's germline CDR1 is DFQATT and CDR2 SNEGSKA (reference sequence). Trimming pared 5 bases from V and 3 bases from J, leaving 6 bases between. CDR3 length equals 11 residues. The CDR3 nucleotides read TGCAGTGCTCAGGGGACAGATACGCAGTATTTT. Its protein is CSAQGTDTQYF.

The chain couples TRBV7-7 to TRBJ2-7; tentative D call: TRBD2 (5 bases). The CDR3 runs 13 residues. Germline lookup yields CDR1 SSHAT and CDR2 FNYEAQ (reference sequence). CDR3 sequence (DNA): TGTGCTAGCGCCCCATCCTCTACCAACGAGCAGTACTTC. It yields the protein CASAPSSTNEQYF.

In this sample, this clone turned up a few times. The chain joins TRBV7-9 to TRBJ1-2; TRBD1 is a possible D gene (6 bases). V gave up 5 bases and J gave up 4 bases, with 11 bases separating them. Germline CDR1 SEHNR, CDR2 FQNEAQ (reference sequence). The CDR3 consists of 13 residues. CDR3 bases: TGTGCCAGCAGCACGAGGACAGCCTATGGCTACACCTTC. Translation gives CASSTRTAYGYTF.

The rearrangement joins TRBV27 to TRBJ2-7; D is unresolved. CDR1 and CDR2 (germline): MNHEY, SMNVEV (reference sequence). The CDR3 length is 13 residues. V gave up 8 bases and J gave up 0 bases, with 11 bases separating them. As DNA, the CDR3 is TGTGCCAGCTCTACGGTGAGCTCCTACGAGCAGTACTTC. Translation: CASSTVSSYEQYF.

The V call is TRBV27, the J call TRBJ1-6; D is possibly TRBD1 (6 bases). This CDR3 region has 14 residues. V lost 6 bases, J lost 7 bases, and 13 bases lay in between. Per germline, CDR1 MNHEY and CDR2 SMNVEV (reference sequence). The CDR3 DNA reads TGTGCCAGCAGAGCAGGGGAAGGCAATTCACCCCTCCACTTT. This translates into CASRAGEGNSPLHF.

CDR3 nucleotides: TGCAGCGCCTCCCGAGGTAGTCCTATTACTGACGAGCAGTACTTC. This gives the protein CSASRGSPITDEQYF. The chain couples TRBV29-1 to TRBJ2-7, with unresolved D. The CDR3 totals 15 residues. Germline CDR1 and CDR2: SQVTM and ANQGSEA. The V gene lost 7 bases and the J gene lost 5 bases, with 24 bases spanning the gap.

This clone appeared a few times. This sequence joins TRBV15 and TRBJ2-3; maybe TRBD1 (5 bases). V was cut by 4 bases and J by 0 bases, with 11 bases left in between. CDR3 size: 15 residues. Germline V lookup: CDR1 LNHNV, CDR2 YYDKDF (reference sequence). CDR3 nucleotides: TGTGCCACCAGCATGGGCAGGGCTAGCACAGATACGCAGTATTTT. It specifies CATSMGRASTDTQYF.

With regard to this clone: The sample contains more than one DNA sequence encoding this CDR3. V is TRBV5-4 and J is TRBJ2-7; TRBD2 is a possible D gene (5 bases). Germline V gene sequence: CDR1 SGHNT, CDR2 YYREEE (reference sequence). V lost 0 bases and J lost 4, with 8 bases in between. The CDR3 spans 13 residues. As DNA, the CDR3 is TGTGCCAGCAGCTTGGAACAGCGGTACGAGCAGTACTTC. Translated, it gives CASSLEQRYEQYF.

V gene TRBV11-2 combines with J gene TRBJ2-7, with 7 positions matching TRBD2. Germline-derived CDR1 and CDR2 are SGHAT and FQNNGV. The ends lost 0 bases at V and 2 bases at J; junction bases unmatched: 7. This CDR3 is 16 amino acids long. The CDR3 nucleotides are TGTGCCAGCAGCTTAGAGGGGGGACTACCAACCTACGAGCAGTACTTC. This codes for CASSLEGGLPTYEQYF.

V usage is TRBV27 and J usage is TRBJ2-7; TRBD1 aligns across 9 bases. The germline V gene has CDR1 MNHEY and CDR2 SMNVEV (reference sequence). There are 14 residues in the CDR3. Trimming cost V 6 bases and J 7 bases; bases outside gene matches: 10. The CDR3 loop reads CASRQGAGGIEQYF. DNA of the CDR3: TGTGCCAGCAGACAGGGGGCAGGGGGGATAGAGCAGTACTTC.

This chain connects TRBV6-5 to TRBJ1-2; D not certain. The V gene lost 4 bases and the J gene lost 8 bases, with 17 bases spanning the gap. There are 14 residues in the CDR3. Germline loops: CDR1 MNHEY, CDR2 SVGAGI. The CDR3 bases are TGTGCCAGCAGTTCCCCTGGGAGTTCATGGGGCTACACCTTC. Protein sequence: CASSSPGSSWGYTF.

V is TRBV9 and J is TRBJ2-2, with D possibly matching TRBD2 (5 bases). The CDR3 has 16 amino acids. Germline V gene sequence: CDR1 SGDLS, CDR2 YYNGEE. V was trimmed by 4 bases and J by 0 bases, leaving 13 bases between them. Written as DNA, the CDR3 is TGTGCCAGCAGCCCTCCGGGGTCCCCGAACACCGGGGAGCTGTTTTTT. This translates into CASSPPGSPNTGELFF.

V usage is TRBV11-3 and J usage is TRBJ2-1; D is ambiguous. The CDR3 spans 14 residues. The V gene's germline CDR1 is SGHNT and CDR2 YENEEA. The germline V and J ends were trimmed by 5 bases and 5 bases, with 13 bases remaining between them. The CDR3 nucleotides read TGTGCCAGCAGCGCTCGAGGCGGTAACAATGAGCAGTTCTTC. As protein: CASSARGGNNEQFF.

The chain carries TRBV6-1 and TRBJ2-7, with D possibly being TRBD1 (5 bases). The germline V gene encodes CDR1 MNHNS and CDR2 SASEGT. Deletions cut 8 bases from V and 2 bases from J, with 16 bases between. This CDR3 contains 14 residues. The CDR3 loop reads CASFHSGRAYEQYF. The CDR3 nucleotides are TGTGCCAGCTTCCACTCGGGCAGGGCCTACGAGCAGTACTTC.

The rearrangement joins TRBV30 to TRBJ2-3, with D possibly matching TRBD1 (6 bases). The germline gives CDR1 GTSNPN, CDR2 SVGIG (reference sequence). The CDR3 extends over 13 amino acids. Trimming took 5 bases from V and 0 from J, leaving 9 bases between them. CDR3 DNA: TGTGCCTGGTACAGGGATAGCACAGATACGCAGTATTTT. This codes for CAWYRDSTDTQYF. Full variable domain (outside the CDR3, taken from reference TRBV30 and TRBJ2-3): SQTIHQWPATLVQPVGSPLSLECTVEGTSNPNLYWYRQAAGRGLQLLFYSVGIGQISSEVPQNLSASRPQDRQFILSSKKLLLSDSGFYLCAWYRDSTDTQYFGPGTRLTVL.

CDR3 DNA sequence: TGTGCCAGCAGCCAAGTGAGAGGCCTGAACACTGAAGCTTTCTTT. Its translation: CASSQVRGLNTEAFF. The V call is TRBV14, the J call TRBJ1-1; D not certain. CDR1 and CDR2 from the germline V gene are SGHDN and FVKESK. V was trimmed by 1 base and J by 0 bases, leaving 9 bases between them. The CDR3 is 15 amino acids.

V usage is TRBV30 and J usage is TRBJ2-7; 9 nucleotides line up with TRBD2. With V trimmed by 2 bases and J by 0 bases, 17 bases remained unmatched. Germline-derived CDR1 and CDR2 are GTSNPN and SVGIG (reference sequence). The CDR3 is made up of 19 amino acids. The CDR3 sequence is CAWSLLYGREGCSSYEQYF. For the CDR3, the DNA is TGTGCCTGGAGTCTCCTATATGGGCGGGAGGGATGCAGCTCCTACGAGCAGTACTTC.

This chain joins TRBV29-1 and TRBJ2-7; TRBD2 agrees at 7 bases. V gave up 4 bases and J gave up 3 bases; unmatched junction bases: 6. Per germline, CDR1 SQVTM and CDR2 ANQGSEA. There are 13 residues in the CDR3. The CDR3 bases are TGCAGCGTTGGATCGGGGGGAGACTACGAGCAGTACTTC. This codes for CSVGSGGDYEQYF.

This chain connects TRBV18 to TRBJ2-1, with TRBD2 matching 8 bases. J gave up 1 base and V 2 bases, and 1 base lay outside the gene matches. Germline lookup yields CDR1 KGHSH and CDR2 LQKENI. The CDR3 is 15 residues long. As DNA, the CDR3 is TGTGCCAGCTCACCAATAGCGGGATCCTACAATGAGCAGTTCTTC. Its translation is CASSPIAGSYNEQFF. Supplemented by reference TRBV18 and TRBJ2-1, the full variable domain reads NAGVMQNPRHLVRRRGQEARLRCSPMKGHSHVYWYRQLPEEGLKFMVYLQKENIIDESGMPKERFSAEFPKEGPSILRIQQVVRGDSAAYFCASSPIAGSYNEQFFGPGTRLTVL.

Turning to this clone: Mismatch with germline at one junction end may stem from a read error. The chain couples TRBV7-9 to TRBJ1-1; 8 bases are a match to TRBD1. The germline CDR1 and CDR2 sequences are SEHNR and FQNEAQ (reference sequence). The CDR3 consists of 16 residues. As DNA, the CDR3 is TGTTCCAGCAGCCTCCAAGACCAGGGGGCCCGGACTGAAGCTTTCTTT. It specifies CSSSLQDQGARTEAFF.

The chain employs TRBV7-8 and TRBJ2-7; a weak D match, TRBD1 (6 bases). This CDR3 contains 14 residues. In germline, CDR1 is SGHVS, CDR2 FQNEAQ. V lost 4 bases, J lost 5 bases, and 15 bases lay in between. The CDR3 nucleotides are TGTGCCAGCAGCTACGACAGGCGCCCAGACGAGCAGTACTTC. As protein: CASSYDRRPDEQYF. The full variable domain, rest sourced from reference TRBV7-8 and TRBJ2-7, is GAGVSQSPRYKVAKRGQDVALRCDPISGHVSLFWYQQALGQGPEFLTYFQNEAQLDKSGLPSDRFFAERPEGSVSTLKIQRTQQEDSAVYLCASSYDRRPDEQYFGPGTRLTVT.